The source of this T cell receptor beta chain is a study of identical twins. From the 5' RACE reads, TCRdb called clonotypes with MiXCR, one entry per CDR3 protein. The sample holds 400,000 to 550,000 distinct CDR3 sequences; roughly a fifth are singletons and the top ten take 0.75% to 0.95%. The CDR3 has 12 residues. Germline loops: CDR1 SGHDN, CDR2 FVKESK. The ends were cut back, 2 bases at V and 15 bases at J, with 14 bases in the middle. This sample was shared with a second study, whose subject was T cells expressing NK-cell markers.

This sequence originates from a woman under 30 in good health. Sequenced material: CD4+ T cells sorted from blood. The chain couples TRBV14 to TRBJ2-1; a possible D gene is TRBD2 (6 bases). The CDR3 is CASSQLRDFVFF. CDR3 bases: TGTGCCAGCAGCCAACTCCGGGACTTCGTGTTCTTC.